This TCR beta chain was recorded in a study of blood T cells in healthy people across ages. Per the germline V gene, CDR1 is MNHNS and CDR2 is SASEGT. The CDR3 runs 13 residues. Concerning this clonotype itself: Its antigen is as yet unknown. This sequence may be a read error, since a much larger clone differs from it by one base.

The use of a sample-barcoded 5' primer and a J-beta primer mix characterized a second PCR of about 7 to 12 cycles. Each CDR3 protein gets one entry after TCRdb re-called the 5' RACE reads with MiXCR. The sample includes about 650,000 distinct CDR3 sequences, about a third of them seen just once. Per individual sample, total RNA of at least 5.5 micrograms was extracted. Notes on the study in general: While age rose, TCR beta diversity per million T cells dropped in a roughly linear way.

The chain carries TRBV6-1 and TRBJ2-5, with D tentatively TRBD1 or TRBD2 (5 bases each). The J call is in doubt because the DNA end fits TRBJ2-7 better. This clonotype was obtained from a woman older than 75 in good health. Sequences were obtained from blood. Here the CDR3 reads CASSDARGLEQYF. The CDR3, as DNA: TGTGCCAGCAGTGACGCGAGGGGCCTCGAGCAGTACTTC.